Sequencing of this T cell receptor (beta chain) was carried out in a study of blood T cell repertoires in COVID-19. Generated by immunoSEQ multiplex PCR, the TCRdb table keeps only in-frame clones and is missing some. This table has 400,000 to 550,000 clones, around 88% appearing once. After removal of 5 bases from V and 10 bases from J, the junction contained 12 bases not matched to a gene. The CDR3 sequence is 14 residues long. Germline V gene sequence: CDR1 SGHTA, CDR2 FQGNSA. The gene calls are TRBV7-2 and TRBJ1-1; 8 nucleotides match TRBD1. The sequenced sample consisted of peripheral blood. The receptor's source is a woman aged 25-40 years with acute or convalescent COVID-19. The chain's CDR3 is CASSQKTGGGTAFF. In DNA, the CDR3 is TGTGCCAGCAGCCAAAAAACAGGGGGGGGTACAGCTTTCTTT. The full variable domain, its missing parts supplied by reference TRBV7-2 and TRBJ1-1, is GAGVSQSPSNKVTEKGKDVELRCDPISGHTALYWYRQSLGQGLEFLIYFQGNSAPDKSGLPSDRFSAERTGGSVSTLTIQRTQQEDSAVYLCASSQKTGGGTAFFGQGTRLTVV.